In this sample, the clone carrying this T cell receptor beta chain turned up a few times. Its antigen is still unknown. This sequence may be a read error, since a much larger clone differs from it by one base. Study results and limitations: Larger-cohort validation covered only one TCR beta V-J rearrangement. Tumor Treg TCRs overlapped most with tumor naive CD4+ cells.

V gave up 7 bases and J gave up 1 base, with 14 bases separating them. CDR3 length: 14 residues. Looked up from germline, CDR1 is SGHRS and CDR2 is YFSETQ. Full-length variable regions came from constant-region reverse primers plus semi-nested Nested Universal Primer A PCR. Using its own MiXCR run on the 5' RACE reads, TCRdb lists one record per CDR3 protein. The repertoire includes under 6,000 distinct CDR3 sequences, under 40% of them detected once, and 50% to 60% sits in the top ten. The specimen sequenced was memory CD4+ T cells sorted from blood. Subset reported: memory CD4+ T cells, CD4+CD45RO+CD25-. The TCR originated in a female donor with breast cancer. The J gene is TRBJ1-1, the V gene TRBV5-1; D might be TRBD1 (5 bases). This CDR3 is CASADQGANTEAFF. In nucleotides, the CDR3 is TGCGCCAGCGCGGACCAGGGTGCGAACACTGAAGCTTTCTTT.